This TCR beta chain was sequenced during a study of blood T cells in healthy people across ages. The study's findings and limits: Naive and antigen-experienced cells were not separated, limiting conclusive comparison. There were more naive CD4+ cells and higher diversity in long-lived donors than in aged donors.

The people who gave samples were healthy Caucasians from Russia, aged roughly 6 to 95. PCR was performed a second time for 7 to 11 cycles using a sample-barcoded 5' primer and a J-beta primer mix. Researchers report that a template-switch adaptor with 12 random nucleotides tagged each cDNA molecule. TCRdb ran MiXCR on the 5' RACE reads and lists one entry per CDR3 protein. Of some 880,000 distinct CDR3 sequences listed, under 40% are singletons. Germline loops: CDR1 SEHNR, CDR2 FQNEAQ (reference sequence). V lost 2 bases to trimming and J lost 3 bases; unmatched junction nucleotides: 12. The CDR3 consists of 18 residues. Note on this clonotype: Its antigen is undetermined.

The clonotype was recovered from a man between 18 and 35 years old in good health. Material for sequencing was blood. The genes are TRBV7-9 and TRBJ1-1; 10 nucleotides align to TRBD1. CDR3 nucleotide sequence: TGTGCCAGCAGCTTACGGCGAGGAGGGACAGGGGACGACACTGAAGCTTTCTTT. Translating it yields CASSLRRGGTGDDTEAFF.